This T cell receptor beta chain is drawn from a study of shared clonotypes between healthy human individuals. TCRdb's table, derived via immunoSEQ multiplex PCR, lists solely in-frame clones and lacks some. Of under 600,000 clones in the sample, around three quarters were seen once. General study results and limits: Sequencing depth was predicted to influence how clonotypes are shared among donors.

Worth noting for this clone: The antigen remains unidentified.

The CDR3 consists of 16 residues. The germline gives CDR1 KGHSH, CDR2 LQKENI. The V end lost 1 base, the J end lost 2 bases, and 13 bases lay between the germline ends. The sample was PBMCs. The chain carries TRBV18 and TRBJ2-3, with a possible D match to TRBD2 (5 bases). The sequence was obtained from a woman in her forties in good health. Some clones in this sample may be carry-over from other donors' samples. CDR3 amino acids: CASSPQEAANTDTQYF. In nucleotides, the CDR3 is TGTGCCAGCTCACCACAGGAAGCGGCTAACACAGATACGCAGTATTTT.